These 26 T cell receptor beta chains share one sample of origin, sequenced in a study of post-analysis software for immune sequencing data (dated by TCRdb to between 2014 and 2017). Broader findings and caveats from the paper: Significantly higher frequencies in patients than in controls were found for a few TRBV segments, including TRBV5-6, TRBV5-1 and TRBV20-1.

No antigen is known for these receptors. The method behind the library was PCR. Data came from an Illumina HiSeq 2500. Unique molecular identifiers were incorporated into TCR beta cDNA libraries to reduce PCR and sequencing biases. In-frame beta chains were kept once TCRdb had trimmed the public reads at Q25 with fastp and called clones with MiXCR. A single entry per CDR3 protein holds the most common genes and DNA from its merged rows. The table for this sample lists a few hundred thousand distinct CDR3 sequences; approximately 34% of them were counted only once. The biggest ten clones account for 4.5% to 7.5% of the sample. The sequenced sample consisted of blood. These receptors were obtained from a girl aged 2-17 years with multiple sclerosis.

This sequence joins TRBV15 and TRBJ1-5; perhaps TRBD1 as D (6 bases). CDR1 is LNHNV and CDR2 is YYDKDF in the germline V gene (reference sequence). V was pared by 5 bases and J by 6 bases, with 17 bases between. CDR3 size: 15 residues. The CDR3 sequence is CATSHRGAGAQPQHF. CDR3 nucleotides: TGTGCCACCAGCCATAGGGGGGCAGGGGCTCAGCCCCAGCATTTT.

This clonotype was observed a few times. CDR3 loop: CASSGGFEAFF. The CDR3 nucleotides are TGTGCCAGCAGTGGAGGGTTTGAAGCTTTCTTT. The chain combines TRBV2 with TRBJ1-1, with unresolved D. This CDR3 region has 11 residues. V lost 4 bases to trimming and J lost 7 bases, with 7 bases between them. The germline V gene has CDR1 SNHLY and CDR2 FYNNEI.

J is TRBJ1-2 and V is TRBV3-1; 8 nucleotides line up with TRBD1. The CDR3 spans 15 residues. Germline-derived CDR1 and CDR2 are LGHDT and YNNKEL (reference sequence). V was pared by 3 bases and J by 4 bases, with 7 bases of the junction left unmatched. In nucleotides, the CDR3 is TGTGCCAGCAGCCAGGCTAGTGGACAGGGCTATGGCTACACCTTC. Its protein is CASSQASGQGYGYTF.

This chain joins TRBV25-1 and TRBJ1-6; D not certain. The CDR3 contains 12 residues. Germline V gene lookup returns CDR1 MGHDK and CDR2 SYGVNS. V was cut by 4 bases and J by 4 bases, with 2 bases left in between. The CDR3: CASSVYNSPLHF. The CDR3, as DNA: TGTGCCAGCAGTGTATATAATTCACCCCTCCACTTT.

This sequence joins TRBV29-1 and TRBJ2-1; 8 positions match TRBD2. The J segment lost 3 bases and the V segment lost 1 base, leaving 2 bases of the junction unmatched. The CDR3 covers 14 residues. Germline V gene data show CDR1 as SQVTM and CDR2 as ANQGSEA. This CDR3 reads CSVEGTSGYNEQFF. The CDR3 nucleotides read TGCAGCGTTGAAGGCACTAGCGGCTACAATGAGCAGTTCTTC.

The genes are TRBV20-1 and TRBJ2-3; 9 positions agree with TRBD2. Unmatched junction bases numbered 2, after V lost 6 bases and J lost 1 base. Germline V lookup: CDR1 DFQATT, CDR2 SNEGSKA (reference sequence). The CDR3 covers 13 residues. The DNA of the CDR3 is TGCAGTGCGATAGCGGGGGGCACAGATACGCAGTATTTT. Its translation is CSAIAGGTDTQYF.

This clonotype was recorded a few times. V is TRBV5-1 and J is TRBJ1-5; unclear D gene. Germline V CDR1 and CDR2: SGHRS, YFSETQ. Trimming left V 0 bases short and J 0 bases short, with 7 bases between. The CDR3 has 15 amino acids. CDR3 DNA sequence: TGCGCCAGCAGCTTGGAAGGCTCTAGCAATCAGCCCCAGCATTTT. Translating it yields CASSLEGSSNQPQHF.

V is TRBV27 and J is TRBJ1-4; TRBD1 matches 8 bases. The CDR3 runs 15 residues. Germline V gives CDR1 MNHEY, CDR2 SMNVEV (reference sequence). V gave up 5 bases and J gave up 4 bases; unmatched junction bases: 6. The CDR3 DNA follows: TGTGCCAGCAGTAATCTCGGACAGGGTAATGAAAAACTGTTTTTT. This translates into CASSNLGQGNEKLFF.

A few counts support this clonotype. The V and J genes are TRBV7-9 and TRBJ2-3; D gene ambiguous. This CDR3 is built from 15 residues. Germline CDR1 is SEHNR and CDR2 is FQNEAQ (reference sequence). V shed 1 base and J shed 2 bases, with 10 bases lying between them. This CDR3 is CASSLEQLNTDTQYF. The CDR3 coding sequence is TGTGCCAGCAGCTTAGAACAGCTCAACACAGATACGCAGTATTTT. The full variable domain, completed using reference TRBV7-9 and TRBJ2-3, is DTGVSQNPRHKITKRGQNVTFRCDPISEHNRLYWYRQTLGQGPEFLTYFQNEAQLEKSRLLSDRFSAERPKGSFSTLEIQRTEQGDSAMYLCASSLEQLNTDTQYFGPGTRLTVL.

The sample holds a few counts of this clonotype. The chain links TRBV4-1 to TRBJ1-2; D uncertain. Germline V gene sequence: CDR1 MGHRA, CDR2 YSYEKL. This CDR3 comprises 14 residues. The ends were cut back, 1 base at V and 4 bases at J, with 10 bases in the middle. CDR3 in DNA: TGCGCCAGCAGCCAAGCGTCGCAGATCTATGGCTACACCTTC. Amino acids: CASSQASQIYGYTF.

The chain combines TRBV6-1 with TRBJ2-5; a weak D match, TRBD2 (5 bases). The CDR3 covers 12 residues. Germline V gene sequence: CDR1 MNHNS, CDR2 SASEGT. V was shortened by 1 base and J by 11 bases, with 11 bases between the two germline ends. The CDR3 region is CASSEGGFEQYF. The CDR3 DNA sequence: TGTGCCAGCAGTGAAGGAGGGTTTGAGCAGTACTTC.

This rearrangement joins TRBV20-1 to TRBJ2-7; 12 nucleotides agree with TRBD2. Germline-derived CDR1 and CDR2 are DFQATT and SNEGSKA (reference sequence). The trim removed 0 bases at V and 4 bases at J, leaving 13 bases unmatched. This CDR3 has 18 amino acids. CDR3 nucleotide sequence: TGCAGTGCTAGAGAGACGTCTGGTCTAGCGGGGGGGCTTTACGAGCAGTACTTC. Its translation: CSARETSGLAGGLYEQYF.

The J gene is TRBJ2-5, the V gene TRBV2; no clear D. Germline V gene data show CDR1 as SNHLY and CDR2 as FYNNEI. This CDR3 region has 12 residues. Between the trimmed V and J ends, which lost 7 bases and 7 bases, there was a span of 13 bases. The CDR3 sequence: CASMGARRTQYF. The CDR3 DNA reads TGTGCCAGCATGGGCGCCCGACGGACCCAGTACTTC. The variable domain in full, with the rest retrieved from reference TRBV2 and TRBJ2-5, is EPEVTQTPSHQVTQMGQEVILRCVPISNHLYFYWYRQILGQKVEFLVSFYNNEISEKSEIFDDQFSVERPDGSNFTLKIRSTKLEDSAMYFCASMGARRTQYFGPGTRLLVL.

This clonotype was seen more than once but under ten times. This chain joins TRBV12-5 and TRBJ1-1; TRBD1 matches at 7 bases. Germline lookup yields CDR1 LGHNT and CDR2 FRNRAP. Trimming cost V 1 base and J 5 bases; bases outside gene matches: 7. This CDR3 has 15 amino acids. CDR3 coding DNA: TGTGCTAGTGGTTTGGCTACAGGGGCCGGGACTGAAGCTTTCTTT. As protein: CASGLATGAGTEAFF.

The V gene is TRBV5-1, the J gene TRBJ1-1; a weak D match, TRBD1 (5 bases). In germline, CDR1 is SGHRS, CDR2 YFSETQ. The CDR3 has 14 amino acids. Trimming removed 4 bases at V and 2 bases at J, with 12 bases between. In DNA form, the CDR3 reads TGCGCCAGCAGCCCCACGACAGACAACACTGAAGCTTTCTTT. Amino acids: CASSPTTDNTEAFF. Supplemented by reference TRBV5-1 and TRBJ1-1, the full variable domain reads KAGVTQTPRYLIKTRGQQVTLSCSPISGHRSVSWYQQTPGQGLQFLFEYFSETQRNKGNFPGRFSGRQFSNSRSEMNVSTLELGDSALYLCASSPTTDNTEAFFGQGTRLTVV.

This chain links TRBV12-3 or TRBV12-4 with TRBJ2-3; no definite D call. V was cut by 1 base and J by 3 bases, with 8 bases left in between. This CDR3 is 14 amino acids long. CDR3 protein: CASSLGKQTDTQYF. The DNA for the CDR3 is TGTGCCAGCAGTTTAGGAAAGCAGACAGATACGCAGTATTTT.

The rearrangement uses TRBV5-1 and TRBJ2-5, with 7 nucleotides matching TRBD2. This CDR3 contains 15 residues. Germline-derived CDR1 and CDR2 are SGHRS and YFSETQ. The J segment lost 4 bases and the V segment lost 0 bases, leaving 6 bases of the junction unmatched. The CDR3 is CASSLEAGPSETQYF. The CDR3 nucleotides read TGCGCCAGCAGCTTGGAAGCGGGGCCTTCAGAGACCCAGTACTTC.

In its sample, this clonotype was seen a few times. V is TRBV20-1 and J is TRBJ2-2, with 8 bases that match TRBD2. Looked up from germline, CDR1 is DFQATT and CDR2 is SNEGSKA (reference sequence). This CDR3 contains 12 residues. J lost 5 bases, V lost 8 bases, and 4 bases had no gene match. The DNA for the CDR3 is TGCAGTACCCCGGGAGGGACCGGGGAGCTGTTTTTT. It yields the protein CSTPGGTGELFF.

V usage is TRBV6-5 and J usage is TRBJ1-6; D is uncertain. The ends were cut back, 2 bases at V and 9 bases at J, with 14 bases in the middle. CDR3 length equals 15 residues. Per the germline V gene, CDR1 is MNHEY and CDR2 is SVGAGI. CDR3 region: CASSYPRGGGSPLHF. For the CDR3, the DNA is TGTGCCAGCAGTTACCCGAGAGGTGGCGGTTCACCCCTCCACTTT.

The chain combines TRBV4-1 with TRBJ2-3, with D possibly being TRBD1 (6 bases). This CDR3 contains 17 residues. Trimming removed 0 bases at V and 4 bases at J, with 17 bases between. The germline gives CDR1 MGHRA, CDR2 YSYEKL. The CDR3: CASSQEEGVSYADTQYF. CDR3 nucleotide sequence: TGCGCCAGCAGCCAAGAAGAGGGGGTCTCCTACGCAGATACGCAGTATTTT.

This clonotype has just a few counts. The J gene is TRBJ1-2, the V gene TRBV5-1; D gene unclear. Per germline, CDR1 SGHRS and CDR2 YFSETQ. Between the trimmed V and J ends, which lost 4 bases and 4 bases, there was a span of 11 bases. This CDR3 spans 13 amino acids. Here the CDR3 reads CASSLDPFYGYTF. CDR3 in DNA: TGCGCCAGCAGCCTAGACCCATTCTATGGCTACACCTTC.

A few counts support this clonotype. The chain uses TRBV2 and TRBJ1-2, with TRBD1 matching over 7 bases. V was pared by 0 bases and J by 4 bases, with 2 bases of the junction left unmatched. CDR1 and CDR2 (germline): SNHLY, FYNNEI. The CDR3 has 14 amino acids. CDR3 in amino acids: CASSEARDSYGYTF. The CDR3 coding sequence is TGTGCCAGCAGTGAAGCGAGGGACAGCTATGGCTACACCTTC.

This clonotype appeared a few times. This rearrangement joins TRBV5-1 to TRBJ2-7, with TRBD2 identical over 9 bases. The DNA end lines up better with TRBJ2-5; the J call may be wrong. The CDR3 has 16 residues. Per the germline V gene, CDR1 is SGHRS and CDR2 is YFSETQ. The CDR3 region has the DNA TGCGCCAGCAGCTTGGTCGCGGGGGGGAGTATGAAGACCCAGTACTTC. Translating gives CASSLVAGGSMKTQYF.

This clonotype was counted between two and nine times. This chain uses TRBV6-5 with TRBJ2-7; 9 bases are a match to TRBD2. J was trimmed by 3 bases and V by 6 bases; bases with no gene match: 9. CDR3 length: 15 residues. Per germline, CDR1 MNHEY and CDR2 SVGAGI. The CDR3 protein is CASSPLAGALYEQYF. In DNA, the CDR3 is TGTGCCAGCAGCCCACTAGCGGGCGCCCTCTACGAGCAGTACTTC.

This clonotype turned up a few times. The chain has TRBV12-3 or TRBV12-4 and TRBJ2-1; 10 bases align to TRBD2. The CDR3 length is 15 residues. The J segment lost 11 bases and the V segment lost 6 bases, leaving 13 bases of the junction unmatched. CDR3 in DNA: TGTGCCAGCAGCCCCCCCCCGCTAGCGGGGGACAAGCAGTTCTTC. This gives the protein CASSPPPLAGDKQFF.

This clonotype was detected only once. V is TRBV20-1 and J is TRBJ1-1; TRBD1 matches at 8 bases. The CDR3 consists of 14 residues. Germline trimming cut 4 bases from V and 4 bases from J; bases unmatched to any gene: 8. Germline values: CDR1 DFQATT, CDR2 SNEGSKA (reference sequence). The CDR3 region has the DNA TGCAGTGCTAACGACAGGGGAAGCGCCACTGAAGCTTTCTTT. Translating gives CSANDRGSATEAFF.